Listed below are T cell receptor beta chains from one sample, sequenced in a study of shared clonotypes between healthy human individuals. The assay was immunoSEQ multiplex PCR, and TCRdb's table has in-frame clones only and misses some. This table holds some 1 million clones, about 75% found once. Specimen: memory CD4+ T cells sorted from blood. These receptors were taken from a man aged 18 to 30 in good health. The CDR3 runs from the conserved cysteine through the conserved F or W. D genes are given only for firm matches. Not all rows give a size; the values are once, few, many and, for expanded clones, a class.

J gene: TRBJ1-4
V gene: TRBV6-5
D gene: -
clone size: -
CDR3 protein: CASSAGSNEKLFF
CDR3 DNA: TGTGCCAGCAGTGCCGGATCTAATGAAAAACTGTTTTTT

J gene: TRBJ2-1
V gene: TRBV30
D gene: TRBD2
clone size: few
CDR3 protein: CASKREARYEQFF
CDR3 DNA: TGTGCCAGCAAGCGGGAGGCCAGGTATGAGCAGTTCTTC

J gene: TRBJ2-3
V gene: TRBV6-5
D gene: -
clone size: -
CDR3 protein: CASSYSPLDTQYF
CDR3 DNA: TGTGCCAGCAGTTACTCCCCCCTAGATACGCAGTATTTT

J gene: TRBJ2-7
V gene: TRBV6-1
D gene: -
clone size: -
CDR3 protein: CASSRENNYEQYF
CDR3 DNA: TGTGCCAGCAGCCGGGAGAATAACTACGAGCAGTACTTC

J gene: TRBJ1-1
V gene: TRBV4-2
D gene: TRBD1
clone size: -
CDR3 protein: CASSQPTGPHTEAFF
CDR3 DNA: TGTGCCAGCAGCCAACCGACAGGGCCCCACACTGAAGCTTTCTTT

J gene: TRBJ2-5
V gene: TRBV11-2
D gene: -
clone size: -
CDR3 protein: CASSSSGGRETQYF
CDR3 DNA: TGTGCCAGCAGCTCCAGTGGGGGGCGGGAGACCCAGTACTTC

J gene: TRBJ1-1
V gene: TRBV10-3
D gene: -
clone size: -
CDR3 protein: CAISEGKLMNTEAFF
CDR3 DNA: TGTGCCATCAGTGAGGGGAAGCTCATGAACACTGAAGCTTTCTTT

J gene: TRBJ1-1
V gene: TRBV6-5
D gene: -
clone size: -
CDR3 protein: CASSPWAGKSEAFF
CDR3 DNA: TGTGCCAGCAGCCCCTGGGCGGGAAAGAGTGAAGCTTTCTTT

J gene: TRBJ1-2
V gene: TRBV27
D gene: TRBD1
clone size: few
CDR3 protein: CASSQDRGNYGYTF
CDR3 DNA: TGTGCCAGCAGTCAGGACAGGGGAAACTATGGCTACACCTTC

J gene: TRBJ2-1
V gene: TRBV7-8
D gene: -
clone size: -
CDR3 protein: CASSLVQGEQFF
CDR3 DNA: TGTGCCAGCAGCTTAGTTCAGGGAGAGCAGTTCTTC

J gene: TRBJ2-7
V gene: TRBV6-1
D gene: -
clone size: -
CDR3 protein: CASSEPYRADCEQYF
CDR3 DNA: TGTGCCAGCAGTGAACCTTACAGGGCCGACTGCGAGCAGTACTTC

J gene: TRBJ2-3
V gene: TRBV7-9
D gene: -
clone size: once
CDR3 protein: CASSSEGNTDTQYF
CDR3 DNA: TGTGCCAGCAGCTCCGAGGGCAACACAGATACGCAGTATTTT

J gene: TRBJ2-7
V gene: TRBV6-6
D gene: -
clone size: -
CDR3 protein: CASSTPLYEQYF
CDR3 DNA: TGTGCCAGCAGCACACCGCTCTACGAGCAGTACTTC

J gene: TRBJ1-2
V gene: TRBV2
D gene: TRBD1
clone size: few
CDR3 protein: CASSGDRNYGYTF
CDR3 DNA: TGTGCCAGCAGTGGGGACAGAAACTATGGCTACACCTTC

J gene: TRBJ1-1
V gene: TRBV6-6
D gene: -
clone size: once
CDR3 protein: CASTYRAGGTEAFF
CDR3 DNA: TGTGCCAGCACCTACCGGGCGGGGGGGACTGAAGCTTTCTTT

J gene: TRBJ2-7
V gene: TRBV19
D gene: -
clone size: -
CDR3 protein: CASRLRGTLHEQYF
CDR3 DNA: TGTGCCAGCCGCCTCCGAGGGACACTCCACGAGCAGTACTTC

J gene: TRBJ1-4
V gene: TRBV30
D gene: -
clone size: few
CDR3 protein: CAWMYGNEKLFF
CDR3 DNA: TGTGCCTGGATGTACGGTAATGAAAAACTGTTTTTT

J gene: TRBJ2-1
V gene: TRBV5-6
D gene: -
clone size: -
CDR3 protein: CASSLVLMSSYNEQFF
CDR3 DNA: TGTGCCAGCAGCTTGGTGCTTATGAGCTCCTACAATGAGCAGTTCTTC

J gene: TRBJ2-1
V gene: TRBV29-1
D gene: -
clone size: -
CDR3 protein: CSAPGVYNEQFF
CDR3 DNA: TGCAGCGCACCGGGGGTTTACAATGAGCAGTTCTTC

J gene: TRBJ1-3
V gene: TRBV27
D gene: -
clone size: -
CDR3 protein: CASRDIGNTIYF
CDR3 DNA: TGTGCCAGCAGGGACATCGGAAACACCATATATTTT

J gene: TRBJ2-1
V gene: TRBV7-8
D gene: -
clone size: -
CDR3 protein: CASSLLGSPYNEQFF
CDR3 DNA: TGTGCCAGCAGCTTACTCGGGAGCCCTTACAATGAGCAGTTCTTC

J gene: TRBJ2-1
V gene: TRBV25-1
D gene: -
clone size: few
CDR3 protein: CASSDAGIDNEQFF
CDR3 DNA: TGTGCCAGCAGTGACGCCGGGATAGACAATGAGCAGTTCTTC

J gene: TRBJ1-1
V gene: TRBV2
D gene: -
clone size: -
CDR3 protein: CASSDRGRVAGSEAFF
CDR3 DNA: TGTGCCAGCAGTGATCGGGGTCGGGTGGCTGGTTCTGAAGCTTTCTTT

J gene: TRBJ2-7
V gene: TRBV7-8
D gene: -
clone size: -
CDR3 protein: CASSFDGISYEQYF
CDR3 DNA: TGTGCCAGCAGCTTCGACGGTATCTCCTACGAGCAGTACTTC

J gene: TRBJ1-4
V gene: TRBV28
D gene: -
clone size: few
CDR3 protein: CASSFRQSALFF
CDR3 DNA: TGTGCCAGCAGTTTTAGACAGTCGGCACTGTTTTTT

J gene: TRBJ2-6
V gene: TRBV7-2
D gene: TRBD1
clone size: once
CDR3 protein: CASSQAGTGPVSGANVLTF
CDR3 DNA: TGTGCCAGCAGCCAGGCCGGGACAGGGCCAGTCTCTGGGGCCAACGTCCTGACTTTC

J gene: TRBJ2-4
V gene: TRBV7-9
D gene: TRBD1
clone size: -
CDR3 protein: CASSSGQVQRNIQYF
CDR3 DNA: TGTGCCAGCAGCTCAGGACAGGTCCAACGAAACATTCAGTACTTC

J gene: TRBJ2-5
V gene: TRBV30
D gene: TRBD1
clone size: -
CDR3 protein: CAWRQGETQYF
CDR3 DNA: TGTGCCTGGAGACAGGGGGAGACCCAGTACTTC

J gene: TRBJ2-7
V gene: TRBV5-1
D gene: TRBD2
clone size: -
CDR3 protein: CASSLFGGKAYEQYF
CDR3 DNA: TGCGCCAGCAGCTTGTTCGGGGGGAAGGCCTACGAGCAGTACTTC

J gene: TRBJ2-5
V gene: TRBV9
D gene: -
clone size: -
CDR3 protein: CASSERGAQETQYF
CDR3 DNA: TGTGCCAGCAGCGAGAGGGGGGCCCAAGAGACCCAGTACTTC

J gene: TRBJ2-7
V gene: TRBV5-4
D gene: -
clone size: many
CDR3 protein: CASSFDRFSYEQYF
CDR3 DNA: TGTGCCAGCAGCTTCGACAGATTCTCCTACGAGCAGTACTTC

J gene: TRBJ2-3
V gene: TRBV7-9
D gene: -
clone size: -
CDR3 protein: CASSQSDTQYF
CDR3 DNA: TGTGCCAGCAGCCAGTCTGATACGCAGTATTTT

J gene: TRBJ2-7
V gene: TRBV29-1
D gene: -
clone size: -
CDR3 protein: CSVEDGFPYEQYF
CDR3 DNA: TGCAGCGTTGAAGACGGGTTCCCCTATGAGCAGTACTTC

J gene: TRBJ2-7
V gene: TRBV10-3
D gene: -
clone size: once
CDR3 protein: CAISETLGISYEQYF
CDR3 DNA: TGTGCCATCAGTGAGACCTTGGGGATCTCCTACGAGCAGTACTTC

J gene: TRBJ2-4
V gene: TRBV28
D gene: -
clone size: -
CDR3 protein: CASSLSGLRRRYF
CDR3 DNA: TGTGCCAGCAGTTTAAGTGGCTTGCGCCGGAGGTACTTC

J gene: TRBJ2-3
V gene: TRBV13
D gene: TRBD2
clone size: -
CDR3 protein: CASSEGTASGRDTQYF
CDR3 DNA: TGTGCCAGCAGCGAAGGGACAGCTAGCGGGAGAGATACGCAGTATTTT

J gene: TRBJ1-1
V gene: TRBV6-1
D gene: -
clone size: -
CDR3 protein: CASSFTPRGEERPFF
CDR3 DNA: TGTGCCAGCAGTTTTACCCCCCGGGGAGAAGAAAGGCCTTTCTTT

J gene: TRBJ2-5
V gene: TRBV7-7
D gene: -
clone size: -
CDR3 protein: CASSPRDLGRETQYF
CDR3 DNA: TGTGCTAGCAGCCCCCGGGACTTAGGAAGAGAGACCCAGTACTTC

J gene: TRBJ1-1
V gene: TRBV19
D gene: -
clone size: -
CDR3 protein: CASSSRRMNTEAFF
CDR3 DNA: TGTGCCAGTAGTAGCCGGCGAATGAACACTGAAGCTTTCTTT

J gene: TRBJ1-3
V gene: TRBV27
D gene: -
clone size: once
CDR3 protein: CASSANPKGNTIYF
CDR3 DNA: TGTGCCAGCAGTGCGAACCCCAAAGGAAACACCATATATTTT

J gene: TRBJ1-2
V gene: TRBV6-1
D gene: -
clone size: few
CDR3 protein: CASSEEGFYGYTF
CDR3 DNA: TGTGCCAGCAGTGAAGAGGGTTTCTATGGCTACACCTTC

J gene: TRBJ1-6
V gene: TRBV19
D gene: -
clone size: -
CDR3 protein: CASSIAMLRDSPLHF
CDR3 DNA: TGTGCCAGTAGTATAGCCATGCTAAGGGATTCACCCCTCCACTTT

J gene: TRBJ2-3
V gene: TRBV7-9
D gene: TRBD2
clone size: -
CDR3 protein: CASSPGLAADTQYF
CDR3 DNA: TGTGCCAGCAGCCCGGGACTAGCCGCAGATACGCAGTATTTT

J gene: TRBJ1-2
V gene: TRBV19
D gene: -
clone size: -
CDR3 protein: CASSTTRDKANYGYTF
CDR3 DNA: TGTGCCAGTAGTACCACCCGGGACAAAGCTAACTATGGCTACACCTTC

J gene: TRBJ2-3
V gene: TRBV5-4
D gene: -
clone size: once
CDR3 protein: CASSLGQESTDTQYF
CDR3 DNA: TGTGCCAGCAGCTTGGGCCAGGAAAGCACAGATACGCAGTATTTT

J gene: TRBJ1-4
V gene: TRBV28
D gene: TRBD1
clone size: -
CDR3 protein: CASSTGTANEKLFF
CDR3 DNA: TGTGCCAGCAGTACCGGGACAGCCAACGAAAAACTGTTTTTT

J gene: TRBJ1-1
V gene: TRBV11-2
D gene: TRBD1
clone size: once
CDR3 protein: CASSIGTGGKRTEAFF
CDR3 DNA: TGTGCCAGCAGCATTGGGACAGGGGGCAAAAGGACTGAAGCTTTCTTT

J gene: TRBJ2-1
V gene: TRBV4-1
D gene: -
clone size: -
CDR3 protein: CASSARTHNEQFF
CDR3 DNA: TGCGCCAGCAGCGCCCGGACTCACAATGAGCAGTTCTTC

J gene: TRBJ2-1
V gene: TRBV28
D gene: TRBD2
clone size: -
CDR3 protein: CATTPSGGKGNEQFF
CDR3 DNA: TGTGCCACCACCCCAAGCGGGGGGAAAGGCAATGAGCAGTTCTTC

J gene: TRBJ2-4
V gene: TRBV7-9
D gene: -
clone size: -
CDR3 protein: CASGNDVFIAKNIQYF
CDR3 DNA: TGTGCCAGTGGGAACGATGTTTTTATAGCCAAAAACATTCAGTACTTC

J gene: TRBJ1-3
V gene: TRBV11-2
D gene: -
clone size: once
CDR3 protein: CASSRLGGGNTIYF
CDR3 DNA: TGTGCCAGCAGCCGCTTGGGGGGAGGAAACACCATATATTTT

J gene: TRBJ2-5
V gene: TRBV2
D gene: TRBD1
clone size: -
CDR3 protein: CASSRDREETQYF
CDR3 DNA: TGTGCCAGCAGCCGGGACAGGGAAGAGACCCAGTACTTC

J gene: TRBJ1-2
V gene: TRBV5-1
D gene: TRBD1
clone size: -
CDR3 protein: CASSPRTGGFNYGYTF
CDR3 DNA: TGCGCCAGCAGCCCCCGGACAGGGGGTTTTAACTATGGCTACACCTTC

J gene: TRBJ2-7
V gene: TRBV7-8
D gene: -
clone size: few
CDR3 protein: CASSFLRGTYEQYF
CDR3 DNA: TGTGCCAGCAGCTTCTTGCGGGGAACCTACGAGCAGTACTTC

J gene: TRBJ2-3
V gene: TRBV6-1
D gene: -
clone size: -
CDR3 protein: CAMGDGDTQYF
CDR3 DNA: TGTGCCATGGGGGACGGAGATACGCAGTATTTT

J gene: TRBJ2-1
V gene: TRBV2
D gene: TRBD2
clone size: -
CDR3 protein: CASRGQGTSGSFQFF
CDR3 DNA: TGTGCCAGCAGGGGACAGGGCACTAGCGGGAGTTTTCAGTTCTTC

J gene: TRBJ2-7
V gene: TRBV28
D gene: -
clone size: -
CDR3 protein: CASSLVGSLYEQYF
CDR3 DNA: TGTGCCAGCAGTTTAGTGGGGTCCCTCTACGAGCAGTACTTC

J gene: TRBJ1-3
V gene: TRBV7-2
D gene: TRBD1
clone size: -
CDR3 protein: CASSLTGTGPNTIYF
CDR3 DNA: TGTGCCAGCAGCTTAACCGGGACAGGGCCGAACACCATATATTTT

J gene: TRBJ2-5
V gene: TRBV5-1
D gene: TRBD2
clone size: -
CDR3 protein: CASSLLGLAGETQYF
CDR3 DNA: TGCGCCAGCAGCTTACTCGGACTAGCGGGAGAGACCCAGTACTTC